The TCR beta chain under discussion was sequenced for a study of T cell changes during pregnancy in multiple sclerosis. This clone was seen a single time. Assay: immunoSEQ multiplex PCR; the TCRdb copy retains only in-frame clones and omits some. Of about 57,000 clones listed, about 88% were seen once; the top ten hold more than 0.3%. This receptor was identified in a female donor with multiple sclerosis, enrolled in a pregnancy study. The sequenced sample was CD4+ T cells from peripheral blood mononuclear cells, obtained in the third trimester of pregnancy.

CDR3 nucleotides: TGTGCCAGCAGTCCTTCGTCAGGGGGCTATGGCTACACCTTC. Translation: CASSPSSGGYGYTF. The rearrangement uses TRBV6-5 and TRBJ1-2; the match to TRBD1 covers 7 bases. There are 14 residues in the CDR3. Germline CDR1 reads MNHEY; CDR2 reads SVGAGI. The trim removed 5 bases at V and 4 bases at J, leaving 7 bases unmatched.